Following are 24 T cell receptor beta chains from one sample sequenced in a study of human T cells and chemical hapten exposure. Time point defined: patch test 2, 6 weeks after DPC sensitization. The treatment denotes: therapeutic diphenylcyclopropenone sensitization with weekly scalp DPC. TCRdb reanalysed the RACE reads using MiXCR and keeps one entry per CDR3 protein. The data show some 81,000 distinct CDR3 sequences, around 10% seen once. Here the sequenced sample was whole blood, taken in connection with sensitization to the hapten diphenylcyclopropenone (DPC). The receptors come from a man between 18 and 35 years old with alopecia areata. Some clones in this sample may be carry-over from other donors' samples.

At least ten counts were recorded for this clonotype. CDR3 protein: CASRTSRELFF. CDR3 DNA sequence: TGTGCCAGCAGGACTTCCCGGGAGCTGTTTTTT. The chain joins TRBV6-5 to TRBJ2-2; no clear D gene. Looked up from germline, CDR1 is MNHEY and CDR2 is SVGAGI. With 6 bases removed from V and 9 bases from J, the gap between germline ends came to 8 bases. CDR3 length: 11 residues.

The chain couples TRBV5-4 to TRBJ2-6; the match to TRBD1 covers 8 bases. V dropped 3 bases and J dropped 2; count of bases not matched to a gene: 4. CDR1 SGHNT and CDR2 YYREEE come from the germline V gene (reference sequence). The CDR3 is 16 residues long. CDR3 nucleotide sequence: TGTGCCAGCAGCTCGACAGGGGTGGCTGGGGCCAACGTCCTGACTTTC. Its translation is CASSSTGVAGANVLTF. Filled out from reference TRBV5-4 and TRBJ2-6, the complete variable domain reads ETGVTQSPTHLIKTRGQQVTLRCSSQSGHNTVSWYQQALGQGPQFIFQYYREEENGRGNFPPRFSGLQFPNYSSELNVNALELDDSALYLCASSSTGVAGANVLTFGAGSRLTVL.

This clonotype was detected many times. The chain combines TRBV29-1 with TRBJ2-7; perhaps TRBD2 as D (5 bases). Trimming removed 4 bases from V and 6 bases from J, with 16 bases in between. Germline values: CDR1 SQVTM, CDR2 ANQGSEA. The CDR3 is made up of 13 amino acids. The CDR3 region has the DNA TGCAGCGTTGGAAGGCGGGCTGATACCGAGCAGTACTTC. This translates into CSVGRRADTEQYF.

Concerning this clonotype: One end of the junction fails to match germline, which may point to a read error. The CDR3 region is CASSQRLTGNPEAFF. The CDR3 DNA reads as TGCGCCAGCAGCCAAAGATTGACAGGGAACCCTGAAGCTTTCTTT. The chain employs TRBV4-1 and TRBJ1-1, with 7 bases fitting TRBD1. The CDR3 loop spans 15 amino acids. CDR1 and CDR2 from the germline V gene are MGHRA and YSYEKL.

This clonotype showed up just a few times. The chain employs TRBV21-1 and TRBJ2-7; the table's D call, TRBD1, was not checked against the DNA. TRBV21-1 is termed a pseudogene. The CDR3 covers 19 residues. The CDR3 loop is CASSTQGRDRGIASYEQYF. The CDR3 DNA sequence: TGTGCCAGCAGCACTCAAGGCCGGGACAGGGGGATTGCCAGCTACGAGCAGTACTTC.

In nucleotides, the CDR3 is TGTGCCAGCAACCAGGGAAGTGTGATGGGAGATACGCAGTATTTT. Its protein product is CASNQGSVMGDTQYF. The chain joins TRBV6-2 or TRBV6-3 to TRBJ2-3, with D maybe TRBD1 (5 bases). In germline, CDR1 is MNHEY, CDR2 SVGEGT. V was trimmed by 7 bases and J by 5 bases, leaving 19 bases between them. The CDR3 spans 15 residues.

This clonotype was seen ten or more times. The genes are TRBV18 and TRBJ1-6; TRBD1 might be the D (6 bases). Germline V gene sequence: CDR1 KGHSH, CDR2 LQKENI. This CDR3 spans 15 amino acids. The V end was cut by 3 bases, the J end by 3 bases, with 9 bases between. Here the CDR3 DNA reads TGTGCCAGCTCACCCACAGGGTTCTATAATTCACCCCTCCACTTT. This codes for CASSPTGFYNSPLHF.

The chain employs TRBV29-1 and TRBJ2-3, with a weak D call TRBD1 (6 bases). Germline V gives CDR1 SQVTM, CDR2 ANQGSEA. This CDR3 is 12 amino acids long. V lost 4 bases to trimming and J lost 4 bases, with 9 bases between them. The CDR3 spells CSVAQGADTQYF. In DNA form, the CDR3 reads TGCAGCGTTGCACAGGGCGCAGATACGCAGTATTTT.

This clonotype was detected ten times or more. The J gene is TRBJ1-1, the V gene TRBV7-2, with D perhaps TRBD1 (6 bases). This CDR3 region has 17 residues. Trimming pared 4 bases from V and 3 bases from J, leaving 21 bases between. The germline V gene has CDR1 SGHTA and CDR2 FQGNSA. The CDR3 coding sequence is TGTGCCAGCAGCTCCCAGGGGTTTGGCCCCGTGGACACTGAAGCTTTCTTT. Translated: CASSSQGFGPVDTEAFF.

The chain couples TRBV4-1 to TRBJ1-1, with no clear D. This CDR3 contains 15 residues. The V gene lost 0 bases and the J gene lost 8 bases, with 16 bases spanning the gap. CDR1 is MGHRA and CDR2 is YSYEKL in the germline V gene. The CDR3 DNA reads TGCGCCAGCAGCCAAGATCTCAGCCTAGCACCCGAAGCTTTCTTT. It is translated as CASSQDLSLAPEAFF.

J is TRBJ2-7 and V is TRBV10-1, with D possibly TRBD1 on 6 matching bases. Germline CDR1 WNHNN, CDR2 SYGVQD (reference sequence). V dropped 6 bases and J dropped 5 bases, with 11 bases sitting between them. The CDR3 consists of 12 residues. Written as DNA, the CDR3 is TGCGCCAGCAGGAGAGGGGGAAACGAGCAGTACTTC. Translating it yields CASRRGGNEQYF.

The chain couples TRBV12-3 or TRBV12-4 to TRBJ2-1; maybe TRBD1 (6 bases). The CDR3 has 13 residues. V was pared by 4 bases and J by 4 bases, with 8 bases between. CDR3 DNA: TGTGCCAGCAGTTCCGGACAGTACAATGAGCAGTTCTTC. This codes for CASSSGQYNEQFF.

The chain employs TRBV5-1 and TRBJ2-6, with D tentatively TRBD1 (6 bases). The length of the CDR3 is 17 residues. Trimming removed 2 bases from V and 0 bases from J, with 12 bases in between. Looked up from germline, CDR1 is SGHRS and CDR2 is YFSETQ. The chain's CDR3 is CASSLNRQDSGANVLTF. The CDR3 nucleotides read TGCGCCAGCAGCTTAAATCGACAGGACTCTGGGGCCAACGTCCTGACTTTC.

The chain is built from TRBV4-1 and TRBJ1-5; D gene unclear. Deletions cut 2 bases from V and 5 bases from J, with 10 bases between. CDR3 size: 14 residues. The V gene's germline CDR1 is MGHRA and CDR2 YSYEKL. CDR3 DNA: TGCGCCAGCAGCCAAATCGTAGGTGATCAGCCCCAGCATTTT. It is translated as CASSQIVGDQPQHF.

At least ten counts were recorded for this clonotype. The chain recombines TRBV11-2 with TRBJ2-2; D not resolved. Germline lookup yields CDR1 SGHAT and CDR2 FQNNGV. Trimming took off 2 bases at V and 5 bases at J, with 9 bases between the two ends. The CDR3 contains 14 residues. CDR3 nucleotides: TGTGCCAGCAGCTTACTTTCTGGAACCGGGGAGCTGTTTTTT. Amino acids: CASSLLSGTGELFF.

A remark on this clonotype: Possible read error: a much larger clone is one base away. The chain has TRBV11-2 and TRBJ2-7; tentative D call: TRBD1 (6 bases). CDR1 and CDR2 (germline): SGHAT, FQNNGV. Trimming stripped 5 bases from V and 3 bases from J, with 14 bases between. The CDR3 consists of 14 residues. In DNA, the CDR3 is TGTGCCAGCAGCCTCCTCGGGGACAACTACGAGCAGTACGTC. The encoded protein is CASSLLGDNYEQYV.

This clonotype has a count of ten or more. The CDR3 loop reads CASSPPTRNTDTQYF. The DNA for the CDR3 is TGTGCCAGCTCACCACCTACCAGGAACACAGATACGCAGTATTTT. The chain uses TRBV18 and TRBJ2-3; D is uncertain. The CDR3 sequence is 15 residues long. Germline assignment: CDR1 KGHSH and CDR2 LQKENI. Trimming took 0 bases from V and 2 from J, leaving 9 bases between them.

This clonotype was counted ten times or more. The CDR3 loop is CASSKIGWNEQFF. The CDR3 nucleotides read TGTGCCAGCAGCAAGATAGGGTGGAATGAGCAGTTCTTC. V is TRBV14 and J is TRBJ2-1; D is unclear. Trimming left V 5 bases short and J 7 bases short, with 12 bases between. The CDR3 covers 13 residues. CDR1 is SGHDN, CDR2 FVKESK, per germline.

This chain connects TRBV9 to TRBJ2-5; 9 bases line up with TRBD2. Trimming removed 4 bases from V and 2 bases from J; junction bases left unmatched: 6. Germline V gene lookup returns CDR1 SGDLS and CDR2 YYNGEE. The CDR3 sequence is 15 residues long. In nucleotides, the CDR3 is TGTGCCAGCAGCCCCGGGACTAGCACGCAAGAGACCCAGTACTTC. This gives the protein CASSPGTSTQETQYF.

This clonotype showed up many times. The CDR3 DNA reads TGTGCCAGCTCACTGGGACAGGAGGGGTATGGCTACACCTTC. It is translated as CASSLGQEGYGYTF. The rearrangement joins TRBV18 to TRBJ1-2; 8 bases line up with TRBD1. CDR1 and CDR2 from the germline V gene are KGHSH and LQKENI. This CDR3 contains 14 residues. The V segment lost 4 bases and the J segment 5 bases; nucleotides outside the gene matches: 6.

J is TRBJ1-2 and V is TRBV5-1; D is undetermined. The germline V gene has CDR1 SGHRS and CDR2 YFSETQ. The CDR3 loop spans 15 amino acids. Trimming removed 0 bases at V and 4 bases at J, with 13 bases between. The DNA for the CDR3 is TGCGCCAGCAGCTTGGAAGCCACTTCACGCTATGGCTACACCTTC. Translating gives CASSLEATSRYGYTF. Using reference TRBV5-1 and TRBJ1-2 for the parts outside the CDR3, the full variable domain is KAGVTQTPRYLIKTRGQQVTLSCSPISGHRSVSWYQQTPGQGLQFLFEYFSETQRNKGNFPGRFSGRQFSNSRSEMNVSTLELGDSALYLCASSLEATSRYGYTFGSGTRLTVV.

This clonotype was seen more than once but under ten times. The V gene is TRBV9, the J gene TRBJ1-1, with 7 bases fitting TRBD1. This CDR3 spans 15 amino acids. Germline V gene sequence: CDR1 SGDLS, CDR2 YYNGEE. J was trimmed by 4 bases and V by 7 bases; bases with no gene match: 13. The CDR3 here is CASLPLKGAATEAFF. The DNA for the CDR3 is TGTGCCAGCTTACCCCTGAAGGGGGCGGCCACTGAAGCTTTCTTT.

In its sample, this clonotype was seen many times. The chain couples TRBV7-3 to TRBJ2-7; D not resolved. This CDR3 contains 13 residues. From germline, CDR1 is SGHTA and CDR2 FQGTGA. Trimming shortened V by 0 bases and J by 2 bases, and 5 bases separated the two germline ends. CDR3 nucleotide sequence: TGTGCCAGCAGCTTAACTTTGACCTACGAGCAGTACTTC. It encodes CASSLTLTYEQYF.

This clonotype was counted many times. The rearrangement joins TRBV7-2 to TRBJ2-1, with D perhaps TRBD1 or TRBD2 (5 bases each). CDR3 size: 15 residues. Germline CDR1 reads SGHTA; CDR2 reads FQGNSA. The V end was cut by 5 bases, the J end by 2 bases, with 13 bases between. CDR3 region: CASSRDGATYNEQFF. The CDR3 DNA sequence: TGTGCCAGCAGCCGGGACGGGGCCACCTACAATGAGCAGTTCTTC.